These T cell receptor beta chains were read from a single sample in a study of shared clonotypes between healthy human individuals. Method: immunoSEQ multiplex PCR; TCRdb's copy keeps in-frame clones and lacks some. The table lists some 2.1 million clones, 93% of them singletons, with approximately 1.7% in the top ten. Sequenced material: naive CD8+ T cells from PBMCs. These receptors all stem from a man aged 18 to 30 in good health. Some clones in this sample may be carry-over from other donors' samples. CDR3s include the opening cysteine and the closing phenylalanine or tryptophan. The order of the fields is D gene, clone size, V gene, J gene, CDR3 DNA, CDR3 protein. A D gene is named only where the DNA matches it firmly. Size tells how often a clone was seen (once, few, many) or the class of an expanded clone, and some rows leave it out.

>NA|once|TRBV6-1|TRBJ2-7
TGTGCCAGCCGGTTTGGCTTGTACGAGCAGTACTTC
CASRFGLYEQYF
>TRBD1|NA|TRBV5-1|TRBJ2-7
TGCGCCAGCAGCTTATCGGTCAGGGGGATCTACGAGCAGTACTTC
CASSLSVRGIYEQYF
>NA|once|TRBV27|TRBJ2-2
TGTGCCAGCAGCCTTACGATCACCGGGGAGCTGTTTTTT
CASSLTITGELFF
>NA|NA|TRBV6-1|TRBJ1-5
TGTGCCAGCAGTGAGACCTGGGATAGCAATCAGCCCCAGCATTTT
CASSETWDSNQPQHF
>NA|NA|TRBV16|TRBJ2-7
TGTGCCAGCAGCCCAATCAAGACTCTCCGACCCGAGCAGTACTTC
CASSPIKTLRPEQYF
>NA|NA|TRBV7-6|TRBJ1-5
TGTGCCAGCAGCTTAGGGCCTGGGGGTAGGGCTGATCAGCCCCAGCATTTT
CASSLGPGGRADQPQHF
>NA|NA|TRBV10-1|TRBJ2-7
TGCGCCAGCAGTGAGGAGAATGGGCAATACGAGCAGTACTTC
CASSEENGQYEQYF
>NA|NA|TRBV19|TRBJ1-2
TGTGCCAGTAGTATAGGGGCGGCAAACTATGGCTACACCTTC
CASSIGAANYGYTF
>NA|NA|TRBV13|TRBJ2-1
TGTGCCAGCAGCGGCGCAAGGGACCTTGGTTACGAGCAGTTCTTC
CASSGARDLGYEQFF
>NA|NA|TRBV19|TRBJ1-5
TGTGCCAGTACTGTCGTCTTAGGGGGTCAGCCCCAGCATTTT
CASTVVLGGQPQHF
>NA|once|TRBV28|TRBJ2-5
TGTGCCAGCAGTTTGCAGGGAACCTTCCAAGAGACCCAGTACTTC
CASSLQGTFQETQYF
>NA|NA|TRBV12-5|TRBJ2-1
TGTGCTAGTGGGCTTATAATTAGCGGAACTCCCTACAATGAGCAGTTCTTC
CASGLIISGTPYNEQFF
>NA|NA|TRBV9|TRBJ2-1
TGTGCCAGCAGCCCGGGTCGGGAGATGGGTAATGAGCAGTTCTTC
CASSPGREMGNEQFF
>NA|NA|TRBV19|TRBJ2-1
TGTGCCAGTAGTATAACTAGTTCAACCTACAATGAGCAGTTCTTC
CASSITSSTYNEQFF
>NA|NA|TRBV6-1|TRBJ2-7
TGTGCCAGCAGTCAGGGAGGCGAGCAGTACTTC
CASSQGGEQYF
>NA|NA|TRBV9|TRBJ2-7
TGTGCCAGCAGCGTAGGGGGTACCAACTACGAGCAGTACTTC
CASSVGGTNYEQYF
>NA|few|TRBV10-3|TRBJ1-1
TGTGCCATCAGTGAGTATACAGGTGAAGCTTTCTTT
CAISEYTGEAFF
>NA|NA|TRBV19|TRBJ2-7
TGTGCCAGTAGTATCCCAGGAGGGTTCGTCCACGAGCAGTACTTC
CASSIPGGFVHEQYF
>NA|NA|TRBV5-6|TRBJ2-2
TGTGCCAGCAGCGTGGACCAATTCAGTACCGGGGAGCTGTTTTTT
CASSVDQFSTGELFF
>NA|NA|TRBV9|TRBJ2-7
TGTGCCAGCAGCGGCGAGGACCATAGCTCCTACGAGCAGTACTTC
CASSGEDHSSYEQYF
>NA|NA|TRBV7-9|TRBJ2-7
TGTGCCAGCAGCTTACGGGGATACGAGCAGTACTTC
CASSLRGYEQYF
>TRBD2|NA|TRBV28|TRBJ2-1
TGTGCCAGCAGTAGAGCGGGGAGCTCCTACAATGAGCAGTTCTTC
CASSRAGSSYNEQFF
>TRBD2|NA|TRBV11-2|TRBJ2-1
TGTGCCAGCAGCCTACGAGCGGGGTTATACAATGAGCAGTTCTTC
CASSLRAGLYNEQFF
>NA|NA|TRBV29-1|TRBJ2-1
TGCAGCGTTGTCGGCAGATCCTACAATGAGCAGTTCTTC
CSVVGRSYNEQFF
>NA|once|TRBV11-2|TRBJ1-2
TGTGCCAGCAGCTCCCCCCGGACAGCCAGATATGGCTACACCTTC
CASSSPRTARYGYTF
>NA|NA|TRBV4-1|TRBJ1-5
TGCGCCAGCAGCCAAAGGGGACGAGGAAATCAGCCCCAGCATTTT
CASSQRGRGNQPQHF
>NA|NA|TRBV6-1|TRBJ1-4
TGTGCCAGCAGTGACGTGCGGCGTGGGGAAAAACTGTTTTTT
CASSDVRRGEKLFF
>NA|NA|TRBV28|TRBJ2-3
TGTGCCAGCAGTTTTGGGACACTACCAGGGGATACGCAGTATTTT
CASSFGTLPGDTQYF
>NA|NA|TRBV19|TRBJ1-5
TGTGCCAGTAGTATACGGGCAGGCAATCAGCCCCAGCATTTT
CASSIRAGNQPQHF
>TRBD2|NA|TRBV4-1|TRBJ2-7
TGCGCCAGCAGTCTGACTAGCGGGATGATCTACGAGCAGTACTTC
CASSLTSGMIYEQYF
>NA|NA|TRBV4-1|TRBJ1-5
TGCGCCAGCAGCCAAGTCCAGCTCAATCAGCCCCAGCATTTT
CASSQVQLNQPQHF
>NA|NA|TRBV28|TRBJ1-1
TGTGCCAGCAGAGGATCAACAGGGATCGTGACTGAAGCTTTCTTT
CASRGSTGIVTEAFF
>TRBD1|NA|TRBV4-3|TRBJ2-7
TGCGCCAGCAGCCAATTATTGGGACAGGGGGTCCACGAGCAGTACTTC
CASSQLLGQGVHEQYF
>NA|NA|TRBV6-5|TRBJ2-1
TGTGCCAGCAGTTATGGGGTAGCGGAGGATGAGCAGTTCTTC
CASSYGVAEDEQFF
>NA|NA|TRBV6-1|TRBJ2-7
TGTGCCAGCAGTGAAGCGCGATTTTACTACGAGCAGTACTTC
CASSEARFYYEQYF
>NA|NA|TRBV29-1|TRBJ2-7
TGCAGCGTTGAAAGTGGGAACTCCTACGAGCAGTACTTC
CSVESGNSYEQYF
>NA|NA|TRBV7-9|TRBJ2-3
TGTGCCAGCAGTTATTCGGGACTCTCAGATACGCAGTATTTT
CASSYSGLSDTQYF
>TRBD2|NA|TRBV19|TRBJ2-1
TGTGCCAGTAGTAGGATAACTAGCGGGAGAGGGAACAATGAGCAGTTCTTC
CASSRITSGRGNNEQFF
>NA|NA|TRBV5-1|TRBJ2-2
TGCGCCAGCAGCTTGTTAGTCCCCGGGACTCCGAACACCGGGGAGCTGTTTTTT
CASSLLVPGTPNTGELFF
>NA|NA|TRBV6-4|TRBJ2-7
TGTGCCAGCAGTGACTCCCTCCGGGCCGGGTACGAGCAGTACTTC
CASSDSLRAGYEQYF
>NA|NA|TRBV7-2|TRBJ2-7
TGTGCCAGCAGCCCTCGGGACTTCAACTACGAGCAGTACTTC
CASSPRDFNYEQYF
>NA|NA|TRBV28|TRBJ2-7
TGTGCCAGCAGTACGCGGTCAGGGAGGTACGAGCAGTACTTC
CASSTRSGRYEQYF
>NA|NA|TRBV27|TRBJ1-2
TGTGCCAGCAGAATAACAGGGTTCGAAGATGGCTACACCTTC
CASRITGFEDGYTF
>TRBD1|NA|TRBV19|TRBJ2-3
TGTGCCAGTAGTATGGGACAGGCGGCTGGAGATACGCAGTATTTT
CASSMGQAAGDTQYF
>TRBD1|NA|TRBV4-3|TRBJ1-1
TGCGCCAGCAGCCAAGGGACAGGGAGGGGCACTGAAGCTTTCTTT
CASSQGTGRGTEAFF
>NA|NA|TRBV5-4|TRBJ2-1
TGTGCCAGCAGCTCGGGGGACTCCTCCGGGGAGCAGTTCTTC
CASSSGDSSGEQFF
>TRBD2|NA|TRBV2|TRBJ2-7
TGTGCCAGCAGTGAAAGGCGGGAGGGCCGCGGCTACGAGCAGTACTTC
CASSERREGRGYEQYF
>TRBD2|NA|TRBV4-2|TRBJ2-3
TGTGCCAGCAGCCAAGAGGGACTAGCGACAGTGGCTAGCACAGATACGCAGTATTTT
CASSQEGLATVASTDTQYF
>TRBD2|NA|TRBV9|TRBJ2-1
TGTGCCAGCAGCGTAGGAATTCGGACTAGCGGGGACAATGAGCAGTTCTTC
CASSVGIRTSGDNEQFF
>NA|NA|TRBV5-1|TRBJ2-1
TGCGCCACCACCTCGACGAGACGCGGGTACAATGAGCAGTTCTTC
CATTSTRRGYNEQFF
>NA|NA|TRBV5-1|TRBJ1-2
TGCGCCAGCAGCTCCTTGGGAGACTATGGCTACACCTTC
CASSSLGDYGYTF